Listed below are T cell receptor beta chains from one sample, sequenced in a study of identical twins. From the 5' RACE reads, TCRdb called clonotypes with MiXCR, one entry per CDR3 protein. The table includes 650,000 to 750,000 distinct CDR3 sequences, around 20% detected once. The sample also formed part of further work on T cells expressing NK-cell markers.

The sample was PBMCs. The origin of the receptors is a woman aged 18-29 years in good health. Both conserved end residues are part of each CDR3. The order of the fields is D gene, clone size, CDR3 length, V gene, J gene, CDR3 protein, CDR3 DNA. The D gene is left open where the match is weak. The size entry is marked missing in some rows and otherwise reads once, few, many or a size class.

>-|few|16|TRBV5-1|TRBJ2-3
CASSLEAATSTDTQYF
TGCGCCAGCAGCTTAGAGGCGGCCACTAGCACAGATACGCAGTATTTT
>TRBD1|many|13|TRBV6-1|TRBJ1-3
CASSTGAGNTIYF
TGTGCCAGCAGCACAGGGGCTGGAAACACCATATATTTT
>-|few|14|TRBV12-3/TRBV12-4|TRBJ1-1
CASTLGQSNTEAFF
TGTGCCAGCACCCTAGGACAGTCGAACACTGAAGCTTTCTTT
>TRBD2|many|14|TRBV12-3/TRBV12-4|TRBJ2-7
CASSLQAGTHEQYF
TGTGCCAGCAGTCTCCAAGCGGGGACCCACGAGCAGTACTTC
>TRBD1|-|13|TRBV6-1|TRBJ1-5
CASSDRGPKPQHF
TGTGCCAGCAGCGACAGGGGTCCTAAGCCCCAGCATTTT
>TRBD2|-|16|TRBV27|TRBJ2-1
CASSLFPSGRIYEQFF
TGTGCCAGCAGTTTGTTTCCTAGCGGGAGGATCTATGAGCAGTTCTTC
>TRBD2|-|15|TRBV29-1|TRBJ2-1
CSVEDRLAGGGEQFF
TGCAGCGTTGAAGATCGGCTAGCGGGAGGGGGAGAGCAGTTCTTC
>TRBD2|-|17|TRBV5-1|TRBJ2-2
CASSALAGAVNTGELFF
TGCGCCAGCAGCGCCTTAGCGGGGGCCGTAAACACCGGGGAGCTGTTTTTT
>TRBD1|many|13|TRBV29-1|TRBJ2-5
CSVATGGSGTQYF
TGCAGCGTTGCAACAGGGGGCTCGGGGACCCAGTACTTC
>-|few|12|TRBV5-6|TRBJ2-1
CASSLVAWEQFF
TGTGCCAGCAGCTTGGTAGCGTGGGAGCAGTTCTTC
>-|-|14|TRBV5-4|TRBJ2-1
CASSLVQGWDEQFF
TGTGCCAGCAGCTTGGTTCAGGGGTGGGATGAGCAGTTCTTC
>-|many|13|TRBV9|TRBJ2-3
CASSATGVDTQYF
TGTGCCAGCAGTGCCACGGGTGTGGATACGCAGTATTTT
>TRBD2|-|14|TRBV20-1|TRBJ2-1
CSATGTSGRVEQFF
TGCAGTGCTACCGGGACTAGCGGACGCGTGGAGCAGTTCTTC
>-|once|14|TRBV7-2|TRBJ2-3
CASSPGTFADTQYF
TGTGCCAGCAGCCCCGGGACTTTCGCAGATACGCAGTATTTT
>TRBD1|-|12|TRBV7-9|TRBJ2-1
CASSLLGDRQFF
TGTGCCAGCAGTCTCTTGGGGGACAGGCAGTTCTTC
>TRBD2|once|16|TRBV2|TRBJ2-1
CASSEPVLAAYNEQFF
TGTGCCAGCAGTGAACCCGTTCTAGCGGCCTACAATGAGCAGTTCTTC
>-|-|17|TRBV5-1|TRBJ2-2
CASSRQGLGLFTGELFF
TGCGCCAGCAGCCGGCAAGGCTTGGGGCTTTTCACCGGGGAGCTGTTTTTT
>-|-|16|TRBV5-5|TRBJ2-3
CASSTRWDTSTDTQYF
TGTGCCAGCAGCACCCGGTGGGATACTAGCACAGATACGCAGTATTTT
>-|few|16|TRBV12-3/TRBV12-4|TRBJ2-2
CASSPGDNTNTGELFF
TGTGCCAGCAGTCCCGGGGACAATACGAACACCGGGGAGCTGTTTTTT
>-|many|15|TRBV20-1|TRBJ2-7
CSARDRRLPGNEQYF
TGCAGTGCTAGAGATAGGAGACTCCCGGGGAACGAGCAGTACTTC
>TRBD2|few|18|TRBV4-3|TRBJ2-1
CASSQDASGETAYNEQFF
TGCGCCAGCAGCCAAGATGCCAGCGGGGAAACGGCCTACAATGAGCAGTTCTTC
>-|-|14|TRBV19|TRBJ1-1
CASSRPQGKGEAFF
TGTGCCAGTAGTAGACCACAGGGTAAGGGTGAAGCTTTCTTT
>TRBD2|-|16|TRBV6-5|TRBJ2-5
CASSYNEPSGEETQYF
TGTGCCAGCAGTTACAATGAACCTAGCGGGGAAGAGACCCAGTACTTC
>TRBD1|-|11|TRBV29-1|TRBJ1-2
CSVGTGVGYTF
TGCAGCGTAGGGACAGGGGTTGGCTACACCTTC
>-|-|13|TRBV12-3/TRBV12-4|TRBJ2-7
CASSLPGRKVQYF
TGTGCCAGCAGTTTACCAGGACGAAAGGTGCAGTACTTC
>-|-|14|TRBV20-1|TRBJ2-1
CSARGDPDRNEQFF
TGCAGTGCTAGAGGGGATCCGGATAGGAATGAGCAGTTCTTC
>TRBD2|-|16|TRBV20-1|TRBJ2-3
CSARDPLAGATDTQYF
TGCAGTGCTAGAGATCCCCTAGCGGGGGCCACAGATACGCAGTATTTT
>-|few|16|TRBV12-5|TRBJ2-6
CASGLVMAFGANVLTF
TGTGCTAGTGGTTTGGTAATGGCGTTCGGGGCCAACGTCCTGACTTTC
>-|few|11|TRBV29-1|TRBJ2-4
CSGGTPHIQYF
TGCAGCGGGGGGACCCCACACATTCAGTACTTC
>TRBD1|few|15|TRBV18|TRBJ2-5
CASSPGQTSAQTQYF
TGTGCCAGCTCACCGGGACAGACCTCAGCCCAGACCCAGTACTTC
>-|-|15|TRBV9|TRBJ2-7
CASSVGTSTTYEQYF
TGTGCCAGCAGCGTAGGAACTAGCACGACCTACGAGCAGTACTTC
>TRBD2|-|18|TRBV11-2|TRBJ2-7
CASSLVWREGRVLHEQYF
TGTGCCAGCAGCTTAGTCTGGCGGGAGGGAAGGGTTTTGCACGAGCAGTACTTC
>TRBD1|few|14|TRBV20-1|TRBJ1-5
CSAIRGQTNQPQHF
TGCAGTGCTATTCGGGGACAGACCAATCAGCCCCAGCATTTT
>TRBD1|many|14|TRBV29-1|TRBJ2-1
CSVSPGTGYNEQFF
TGCAGCGTTTCCCCGGGGACAGGTTACAATGAGCAGTTCTTC
>TRBD1|few|14|TRBV3-1|TRBJ2-1
CASRGTGLTNEQFF
TGTGCCAGCAGGGGGACAGGCCTCACCAATGAGCAGTTCTTC
>-|few|11|TRBV6-5|TRBJ1-1
CASGGVLGAFF
TGTGCCAGCGGAGGAGTCCTAGGAGCTTTCTTT
>TRBD1|-|13|TRBV20-1|TRBJ2-1
CSAGTGGTNEQFF
TGCAGCGCCGGGACAGGGGGGACAAATGAGCAGTTCTTC
>-|-|13|TRBV10-2|TRBJ2-3
CASMNGVYDTQYF
TGCGCCAGCATGAACGGGGTCTACGATACGCAGTATTTT
>-|many|16|TRBV20-1|TRBJ1-4
CSARLTRGAFNEKLFF
TGCAGTGCTAGACTCACACGGGGGGCGTTTAATGAAAAACTGTTTTTT
>TRBD2|few|14|TRBV9|TRBJ2-7
CASGSTSGSYEQYF
TGTGCCAGCGGCTCGACTAGCGGGAGCTACGAGCAGTACTTC
>-|few|14|TRBV4-3|TRBJ1-6
CASSRERNNSPLHF
TGCGCCAGCAGCCGAGAGCGGAATAATTCACCCCTCCACTTT
>-|-|15|TRBV6-2/TRBV6-3|TRBJ1-5
CASRRSGPPYQPQHF
TGTGCCAGCAGGCGCTCAGGCCCCCCTTATCAGCCCCAGCATTTT
>-|once|15|TRBV15|TRBJ1-1
CATSKHLTGNTEAFF
TGTGCCACCAGCAAACATCTCACTGGGAACACTGAAGCTTTCTTT
>TRBD2|many|18|TRBV5-1|TRBJ2-3
CASSLLAGALLSPDTQYF
TGCGCCAGCAGCTTATTAGCGGGGGCACTTCTGTCCCCAGATACGCAGTATTTT
>-|few|12|TRBV5-8|TRBJ2-3
CASSWTRHTQYF
TGTGCCAGCAGCTGGACGCGACATACGCAGTATTTT
>-|few|15|TRBV5-6|TRBJ2-7
CASTIDRGRPYEQYF
TGTGCCAGCACCATTGATCGAGGCCGGCCCTACGAGCAGTACTTC
>-|few|13|TRBV25-1|TRBJ1-1
CASGSGLYTEAFF
TGTGCCAGCGGTTCAGGTCTTTACACTGAAGCTTTCTTT
>-|-|15|TRBV12-3/TRBV12-4|TRBJ1-1
CASINRGFPNTEAFF
TGTGCCAGCATCAATCGAGGGTTTCCCAACACTGAAGCTTTCTTT
>-|many|11|TRBV12-3/TRBV12-4|TRBJ2-7
CASGAAYEQYF
TGTGCCAGTGGGGCAGCCTACGAGCAGTACTTC